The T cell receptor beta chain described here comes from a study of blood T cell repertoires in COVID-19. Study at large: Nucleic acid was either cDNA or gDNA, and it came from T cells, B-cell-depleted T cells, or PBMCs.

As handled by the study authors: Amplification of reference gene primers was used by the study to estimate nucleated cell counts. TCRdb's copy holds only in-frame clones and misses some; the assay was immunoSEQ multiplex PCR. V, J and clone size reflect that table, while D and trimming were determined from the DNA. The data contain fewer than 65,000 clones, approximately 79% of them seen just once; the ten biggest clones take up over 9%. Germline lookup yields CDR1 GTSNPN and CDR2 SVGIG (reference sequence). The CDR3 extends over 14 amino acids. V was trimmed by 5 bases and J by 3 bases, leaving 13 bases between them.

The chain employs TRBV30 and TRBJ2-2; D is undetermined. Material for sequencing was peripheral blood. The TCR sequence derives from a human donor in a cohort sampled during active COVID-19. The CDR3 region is CAWGRSEDTGELFF. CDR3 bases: TGTGCCTGGGGCAGAAGCGAAGACACCGGGGAGCTGTTTTTT.